Below are 19 T cell receptor beta chains sequenced from a single sample in a study of Ad26.COV2.S vaccination and SARS-CoV-2 variants. Repertoires were generated with immunoSEQ multiplex PCR, while TCRdb's copy carries only in-frame clones and drops some. Of about 350,000 clones in the sample, around 90% are singletons; the top ten hold 3% to 5%. The sequences come from peripheral blood, collected after recovery from COVID-19. The source of these receptors is a human donor who had recovered from COVID-19.

The chain joins TRBV10-3 to TRBJ2-2; 8 nucleotides align to TRBD2. The CDR3 sequence is 13 residues long. Looked up from germline, CDR1 is ENHRY and CDR2 is SYGVKD. V shed 6 bases, J shed 16 bases, and the junction held 13 bases outside the gene matches. The CDR3 region is CAIRVGTSGWPFF. As DNA, the CDR3 is TGTGCCATCAGAGTGGGAACTAGCGGCTGGCCGTTTTTT.

The chain is built from TRBV14 and TRBJ1-4, with D hard to call. Per germline, CDR1 SGHDN and CDR2 FVKESK. There are 15 residues in the CDR3. Trimming cost V 4 bases and J 8 bases, with 17 bases left between them. CDR3 bases: TGTGCCAGCAGCCCAAACCGGGTAGAAAGGGAAAAACTGTTTTTT. The encoded protein is CASSPNRVEREKLFF.

Note on this clone: Other DNA sequences of this sample code for an identical CDR3. The chain joins TRBV5-1 to TRBJ1-2, with D tentatively TRBD1 (6 bases). This CDR3 contains 12 residues. V was clipped by 0 bases and J by 6 bases, with 6 bases between them. Germline CDR1 reads SGHRS; CDR2 reads YFSETQ. CDR3 protein: CASSLDRDGYTF. DNA of the CDR3: TGCGCCAGCAGCTTGGACAGGGATGGCTACACCTTC. The variable domain in full, with the rest retrieved from reference TRBV5-1 and TRBJ1-2, is KAGVTQTPRYLIKTRGQQVTLSCSPISGHRSVSWYQQTPGQGLQFLFEYFSETQRNKGNFPGRFSGRQFSNSRSEMNVSTLELGDSALYLCASSLDRDGYTFGSGTRLTVV.

V gene TRBV10-3 combines with J gene TRBJ2-1; D remains ambiguous. V gave up 7 bases and J gave up 7 bases, with 14 bases separating them. CDR3 length: 13 residues. Germline V gene data show CDR1 as ENHRY and CDR2 as SYGVKD. This chain's CDR3 is CAIKFQDGNEQFF. The CDR3 DNA sequence: TGTGCCATCAAGTTCCAGGATGGGAATGAGCAGTTCTTC.

This CDR3 reads CASSPTGSNQPQHF. The CDR3, as DNA: TGTGCCAGCAGTCCCACAGGGAGCAATCAGCCCCAGCATTTT. This chain joins TRBV9 and TRBJ1-5; D might be TRBD1 (6 bases). V was trimmed by 5 bases and J by 1 base, leaving 10 bases between them. CDR3 length equals 14 residues. Germline CDR1 and CDR2: SGDLS and YYNGEE.

The V gene is TRBV6-5, the J gene TRBJ2-1; D is possibly TRBD1 or TRBD2 (5 bases each). The CDR3 has 11 residues. Germline V gene lookup returns CDR1 MNHEY and CDR2 SVGAGI. V was pared by 4 bases and J by 10 bases, with 8 bases between. The CDR3 is CASSWGYEQFF. The CDR3 nucleotides read TGTGCCAGCAGTTGGGGGTACGAGCAGTTCTTC.

The chain has TRBV24-1 and TRBJ2-3; a possible D gene is TRBD2 (5 bases). The V and J ends lost 3 bases and 5 bases respectively, with 11 bases between them. The CDR3 runs 14 residues. Germline values: CDR1 KGHDR, CDR2 SFDVKD. The CDR3 spells CATSDTGWGDTQYF. CDR3 bases: TGTGCCACCAGTGATACGGGGTGGGGAGATACGCAGTATTTT.

This clone was detected only once. The gene calls are TRBV2 and TRBJ1-1, with D maybe TRBD1 (5 bases). Germline CDR1 reads SNHLY; CDR2 reads FYNNEI. The ends were cut back, 3 bases at V and 2 bases at J, with 10 bases in the middle. The CDR3 has 14 amino acids. The CDR3 is CASSEEGLNTEAFF. The CDR3 nucleotides read TGTGCCAGCAGTGAGGAGGGGCTCAACACTGAAGCTTTCTTT.

The rearrangement links TRBV7-8 to TRBJ1-1; D uncertain. The ends were cut back, 0 bases at V and 6 bases at J, with 11 bases in the middle. Per germline, CDR1 SGHVS and CDR2 FQNEAQ. CDR3 length equals 14 residues. CDR3 residues: CASSLAQVGAEAFF. The CDR3 DNA reads TGTGCCAGCAGCTTAGCGCAGGTTGGGGCTGAAGCTTTCTTT.

The gene calls are TRBV2 and TRBJ2-3; 9 bases are a match to TRBD2. Germline V CDR1 and CDR2: SNHLY, FYNNEI. The CDR3 is 14 amino acids. J lost 5 bases, V lost 2 bases, and 2 bases had no gene match. For the CDR3, the DNA is TGTGCCAGCAGTGAAAGGCGGGGGGGAGATACGCAGTATTTT. Translating it yields CASSERRGGDTQYF.

The chain has TRBV5-4 and TRBJ1-3; tentatively, D is TRBD1 (5 bases). CDR1 is SGHNT and CDR2 is YYREEE in the germline V gene (reference sequence). Trimming left V 3 bases short and J 0 bases short, with 13 bases between. CDR3 length: 16 residues. In nucleotides, the CDR3 is TGTGCCAGCAGCTCCTCGGGCAGGGACTCTGGAAACACCATATATTTT. Amino acid sequence: CASSSSGRDSGNTIYF.

The V gene is TRBV19, the J gene TRBJ1-2; TRBD1 matches at 10 bases. CDR1 is LNHDA and CDR2 is SQIVND in the germline V gene (reference sequence). V shed 5 bases and J 5 bases; nucleotides not matched to a gene: 17. The CDR3 sequence is 18 residues long. CDR3 region: CASSLGQGPPRPSYGYTF. The CDR3, as DNA: TGTGCCAGTAGTTTGGGACAGGGGCCACCAAGGCCTAGTTATGGCTACACCTTC.

The gene calls are TRBV6-5 and TRBJ1-3, with unresolved D. The CDR3 sequence is 12 residues long. Germline values: CDR1 MNHEY, CDR2 SVGAGI. Deletions cut 7 bases from V and 2 bases from J, with 6 bases between. In nucleotides, the CDR3 is TGTGCCAGCACCGGGGCTGGAAACACCATATATTTT. Its protein is CASTGAGNTIYF.

This clone showed up just once. This rearrangement joins TRBV4-3 to TRBJ2-1; D is possibly TRBD1 (5 bases). This CDR3 region has 13 residues. Per the germline V gene, CDR1 is LGHNA and CDR2 is YSLEER. Trimming cost V 0 bases and J 10 bases, with 10 bases left between them. CDR3 residues: CASSQDRVNEQFF. The CDR3 DNA sequence: TGCGCCAGCAGCCAAGACAGGGTTAACGAGCAGTTCTTC.

This sequence joins TRBV6-2 or TRBV6-3 and TRBJ1-2; no firm D call. Looked up from germline, CDR1 is MNHEY and CDR2 is SVGEGT. This CDR3 comprises 12 residues. The V end lost 2 bases, the J end lost 6 bases, and 7 bases lay between the germline ends. The CDR3 region has the DNA TGTGCCAGCAGTTACCGGGGAGATGGCTACACCTTC. It translates to CASSYRGDGYTF.

The rearrangement uses TRBV10-3 and TRBJ1-4; possible D gene TRBD1, 6 bases. Between the trimmed V and J ends, which lost 6 bases and 7 bases, there was a span of 18 bases. The germline V gene has CDR1 ENHRY and CDR2 SYGVKD. The CDR3 runs 15 residues. The CDR3 DNA is TGTGCCATCAGCCCCCAAGGGGGGACCACTGAAAAACTGTTTTTT. It translates to CAISPQGGTTEKLFF.

A single count supports this clone. The chain employs TRBV27 and TRBJ1-5, with 8 bases identical to TRBD1. The germline V gene encodes CDR1 MNHEY and CDR2 SMNVEV (reference sequence). The CDR3 runs 15 residues. Trimming at V came to 5 bases and at J to 6 bases, leaving 9 bases not matched to a gene. In nucleotides, the CDR3 is TGTGCCAGCAGTCTCGGACAGGGTATGGGTCAGCCCCAGCATTTT. Its translation is CASSLGQGMGQPQHF.

The chain combines TRBV19 with TRBJ1-2; D remains unclear. Germline V CDR1 and CDR2: LNHDA, SQIVND (reference sequence). V was shortened by 5 bases and J by 2 bases, with 9 bases between the two germline ends. The CDR3 loop spans 13 amino acids. DNA of the CDR3: TGTGCCAGTAGTCCCGCATTAAACTATGGCTACACCTTC. Residues: CASSPALNYGYTF.

This chain's CDR3 is CASSQARETQYF. The CDR3 nucleotides read TGTGCCAGCAGCCAAGCCCGAGAGACCCAGTACTTC. J is TRBJ2-5 and V is TRBV14, with D unresolved. The CDR3 has 12 residues. The V end lost 1 base, the J end lost 4 bases, and 4 bases lay between the germline ends. The germline CDR1 and CDR2 sequences are SGHDN and FVKESK.